Each of the 26 T cell receptor beta chains below was sequenced from the same sample in a study of shared clonotypes between healthy human individuals (dated by TCRdb to 2020 to 2022). Libraries were prepared through the immunoSEQ multiplex PCR assay. In its TCRdb copy, this immuneACCESS table keeps in-frame sequences only and misses some clones. Where compared with another copy, unresolved V genes explain less than half of these, and the others have no known cause. Within this sample are about 120,000 clones, with more than 65% of them counted one time only. The ten top clones hold 24% of the sample. Sequenced sample: memory CD8+ T cells sorted from blood. The cell subset or site label here, explained by the study, means: CD45RO+ cells pooled with CCR7-negative TemRA cells. The receptors were sampled from a woman aged 25 to 39 in good health.

CDR3 sequence: CASSGGTATNEKLFF. In nucleotides, the CDR3 is TGTGCCAGCAGCGGGGGGACAGCAACTAATGAAAAACTGTTTTTT. The chain combines TRBV11-1 with TRBJ1-4; 7 bases are shared with TRBD1. With 5 bases clipped from V and 0 bases from J, the junction kept 3 bases outside the gene matches. Germline V gene data show CDR1 as SGHAT and CDR2 as FQDESV (reference sequence). The CDR3 loop spans 15 amino acids.

V usage is TRBV4-1 and J usage is TRBJ2-1; D possibly corresponds to TRBD2 (6 bases). CDR3 length: 18 residues. Trimming took off 4 bases at V and 0 bases at J, with 19 bases between the two ends. Per germline, CDR1 MGHRA and CDR2 YSYEKL. The CDR3 sequence is CASSRREIAVSSYNEQFF. The CDR3 region has the DNA TGCGCCAGCAGCCGACGTGAGATAGCGGTGAGCTCCTACAATGAGCAGTTCTTC.

The rearrangement uses TRBV7-9 and TRBJ2-1, with no clear D. Germline loops: CDR1 SEHNR, CDR2 FQNEAQ (reference sequence). V lost 5 bases and J lost 7, with 15 bases in between. This CDR3 is 14 amino acids long. For the CDR3, the DNA is TGTGCCAGCAGCCTGCCGGGTTCTTGGAATGAGCAGTTCTTC. This gives the protein CASSLPGSWNEQFF.

The V and J genes are TRBV6-7 and TRBJ2-4; TRBD2 matches 8 bases. TRBV6-7 is an ORF, with its function uncertain. Germline trimming cut 7 bases from V and 1 base from J; bases unmatched to any gene: 21. CDR3 size: 20 residues. CDR3 amino acids: CASTSREGLVVPRAKNIQYF. CDR3 coding DNA: TGTGCCAGCACCTCCCGGGAGGGATTGGTGGTCCCTAGGGCCAAAAACATTCAGTACTTC.

In its sample, this clone was seen many times. V usage is TRBV5-6 and J usage is TRBJ2-2; D is possibly TRBD1 (6 bases). Germline lookup yields CDR1 SGHDT and CDR2 YYEEEE. Trimming stripped 2 bases from V and 4 bases from J, with 18 bases between. The CDR3 is 17 residues long. The CDR3 loop reads CASSLESIGQITGELFF. The CDR3 region has the DNA TGTGCCAGCAGCTTAGAATCTATTGGACAGATCACCGGGGAGCTGTTTTTT.

The gene calls are TRBV7-9 and TRBJ1-5; D unresolved. CDR1 and CDR2 from the germline V gene are SEHNR and FQNEAQ (reference sequence). The CDR3 is 13 amino acids. With 6 bases removed from V and 1 base from J, the gap between germline ends came to 7 bases. The CDR3 DNA reads as TGTGCCAGCAGTGTGGGGAGCAATCAGCCCCAGCATTTT. As protein: CASSVGSNQPQHF.

The V call is TRBV12-5, the J call TRBJ1-2, with a weak D call TRBD1 (5 bases). This CDR3 region has 14 residues. V was cut by 2 bases and J by 4 bases, with 11 bases left in between. Germline V gives CDR1 LGHNT, CDR2 FRNRAP. CDR3 sequence: CASGLSGASYGYTF. For the CDR3, the DNA is TGTGCTAGTGGTTTGTCTGGGGCCAGCTATGGCTACACCTTC. Drawing the rest from reference TRBV12-5 and TRBJ1-2, the complete variable domain is DARVTQTPRHKVTEMGQEVTMRCQPILGHNTVFWYRQTMMQGLELLAYFRNRAPLDDSGMPKDRFSAEMPDATLATLKIQPSEPRDSAVYFCASGLSGASYGYTFGSGTRLTVV.

This sequence joins TRBV11-2 and TRBJ1-2, with TRBD1 as a possible D gene (5 bases). With 5 bases removed from V and 7 bases from J, the gap between germline ends came to 23 bases. Germline CDR1 is SGHAT and CDR2 is FQNNGV. CDR3 length equals 16 residues. The CDR3 loop is CASSAYRGPYFSGYTF. In DNA, the CDR3 is TGTGCCAGCAGCGCCTACCGGGGCCCATATTTCTCTGGCTACACCTTC.

This chain uses TRBV28 with TRBJ2-3, with no clear D. The CDR3 contains 14 residues. Germline-derived CDR1 and CDR2 are MDHEN and SYDVKM. Trimming removed 3 bases at V and 2 bases at J, with 9 bases between. The CDR3 reads CASSFGGPTDTQYF. Here the CDR3 DNA reads TGTGCCAGCAGTTTTGGTGGGCCCACAGATACGCAGTATTTT.

This sequence joins TRBV2 and TRBJ2-3; 8 positions match TRBD1. This CDR3 contains 13 residues. Per the germline V gene, CDR1 is SNHLY and CDR2 is FYNNEI. Trimming took 6 bases from V and 6 from J; bases not matched to a gene: 5. The DNA of the CDR3 is TGTGCCAGCAGCGGACAGGGTGGCGATACGCAGTATTTT. Amino acids: CASSGQGGDTQYF.

The J gene is TRBJ2-3, the V gene TRBV2, with 10 positions matching TRBD2. The CDR3 contains 15 residues. V lost 6 bases to trimming and J lost 3 bases; unmatched junction nucleotides: 6. The germline V gene encodes CDR1 SNHLY and CDR2 FYNNEI. CDR3 nucleotides: TGTGCCAGCAGCCCTAGCGGGAGCGAAACAGATACGCAGTATTTT. Encoded protein: CASSPSGSETDTQYF.

This chain links TRBV6-6 with TRBJ2-7; D uncertain. Trimming left V 5 bases short and J 7 bases short, with 15 bases between. CDR3 size: 13 residues. Germline lookup yields CDR1 MNHNY and CDR2 SVGAGI (reference sequence). The CDR3 loop is CASSTGLLGEQYF. In DNA, the CDR3 is TGTGCCAGCAGTACCGGCCTTTTAGGGGAGCAGTACTTC.

The rearrangement links TRBV27 to TRBJ2-7, with TRBD1 as a possible D gene (6 bases). Trimming took off 9 bases at V and 5 bases at J, with 26 bases between the two ends. CDR1 MNHEY and CDR2 SMNVEV come from the germline V gene (reference sequence). The CDR3 totals 16 residues. In DNA form, the CDR3 reads TGTGCCAGTCGCACCCGACAGGACGGGGCTGTGCACGAGCAGTACTTC. This gives the protein CASRTRQDGAVHEQYF.

The gene calls are TRBV11-3 and TRBJ2-1; TRBD2 matches 9 bases. The germline V gene encodes CDR1 SGHNT and CDR2 YENEEA. This CDR3 contains 16 residues. With 6 bases clipped from V and 7 bases from J, the junction kept 13 bases outside the gene matches. CDR3 in DNA: TGTGCCAGCAGTTTCCTAGCGGGAAAGGATAATAATGAGCAGTTCTTC. Translated: CASSFLAGKDNNEQFF.

This clone has a handful of counts. V is TRBV4-1 and J is TRBJ2-5, with 10 nucleotides matching TRBD1. The J call may be incorrect, as the DNA end agrees better with TRBJ2-7. Germline loops: CDR1 MGHRA, CDR2 YSYEKL. This CDR3 contains 15 residues. The CDR3 reads CASSHGTGAPYEQYF. For the CDR3, the DNA is TGCGCCAGCAGCCACGGGACAGGGGCGCCCTACGAGCAGTACTTC.

The rearrangement joins TRBV28 to TRBJ1-1; TRBD1 agrees at 7 bases. The CDR3 has 13 amino acids. Per germline, CDR1 MDHEN and CDR2 SYDVKM. J was trimmed by 2 bases and V by 11 bases; bases with no gene match: 8. DNA for the CDR3: TGTGCCGGAACAGGGGCGACTAACACTGAAGCTTTCTTT. Its translation is CAGTGATNTEAFF.

This clone is a singleton in its sample. The chain joins TRBV4-2 to TRBJ1-2; no reliable D call. Trimming took 0 bases from V and 7 from J, leaving 18 bases between them. The CDR3 has 16 amino acids. Germline V CDR1 and CDR2: LGHNA, YNFKEQ. CDR3 region: CASSQDRKLGLGGYTF. CDR3 in DNA: TGTGCCAGCAGCCAAGACCGTAAGCTGGGGTTGGGTGGCTACACCTTC.

V and J are TRBV11-2 and TRBJ2-3, with TRBD2 as a possible D gene (5 bases). The germline CDR1 and CDR2 sequences are SGHAT and FQNNGV. The CDR3 runs 15 residues. V gave up 5 bases and J gave up 4 bases, with 16 bases separating them. The CDR3 sequence is CASSVDSFVADTQYF. The DNA of the CDR3 is TGTGCCAGCAGCGTGGACTCTTTCGTCGCAGATACGCAGTATTTT.

This clone appeared once. The same CDR3 arises from other DNA sequences in this sample as well. The chain has TRBV5-1 and TRBJ1-2, with D perhaps TRBD1 (6 bases). The V end was cut by 0 bases, the J end by 6 bases, with 9 bases between. Germline-derived CDR1 and CDR2 are SGHRS and YFSETQ. This CDR3 spans 13 amino acids. The CDR3 is CASSLDRENGYTF. CDR3 sequence (DNA): TGCGCCAGCAGCTTGGACAGGGAGAATGGCTACACCTTC.

CDR3 loop: CASSWAWGPDTQYF. The DNA for the CDR3 is TGTGCCAGCAGTTGGGCATGGGGGCCAGATACGCAGTATTTT. The genes are TRBV2 and TRBJ2-3; D possibly corresponds to TRBD1 (6 bases). Between the trimmed V and J ends, which lost 5 bases and 4 bases, there was a span of 13 bases. The CDR3 is 14 amino acids. Germline V gives CDR1 SNHLY, CDR2 FYNNEI.

The chain employs TRBV7-8 and TRBJ2-3, with 7 bases identical to TRBD1. Losses at the gene ends were 6 bases for V and 2 bases for J; bases not matched to a gene: 8. This CDR3 contains 15 residues. Germline lookup yields CDR1 SGHVS and CDR2 FQNEAQ. CDR3 in amino acids: CASRQTQGITDTQYF. The CDR3 nucleotides are TGTGCCAGCAGGCAAACACAGGGGATCACAGATACGCAGTATTTT. Variable domain in full (rest from reference TRBV7-8 and TRBJ2-3): GAGVSQSPRYKVAKRGQDVALRCDPISGHVSLFWYQQALGQGPEFLTYFQNEAQLDKSGLPSDRFFAERPEGSVSTLKIQRTQQEDSAVYLCASRQTQGITDTQYFGPGTRLTVL.

The chain recombines TRBV19 with TRBJ2-1; D remains unclear. V was shortened by 1 base and J by 4 bases, with 11 bases between the two germline ends. The CDR3 contains 15 residues. Germline CDR1 is LNHDA and CDR2 is SQIVND (reference sequence). CDR3: CASSIVGNEYNEQFF. The CDR3 nucleotides read TGTGCCAGTAGTATAGTTGGGAACGAGTACAATGAGCAGTTCTTC. Variable domain in full (rest from reference TRBV19 and TRBJ2-1): DGGITQSPKYLFRKEGQNVTLSCEQNLNHDAMYWYRQDPGQGLRLIYYSQIVNDFQKGDIAEGYSVSREKKESFPLTVTSAQKNPTAFYLCASSIVGNEYNEQFFGPGTRLTVL.

This clone came up a few times. CDR3 DNA sequence: TGTGCCAGCAGCCCTCAGGGGGCTGAAGGCTACACCTTC. Its translation is CASSPQGAEGYTF. The chain couples TRBV27 to TRBJ1-2, with TRBD1 identical over 8 bases. V lost 6 bases, J lost 8 bases, and 8 bases stayed unmatched. The CDR3 is made up of 13 amino acids. CDR1 MNHEY and CDR2 SMNVEV come from the germline V gene (reference sequence).

With respect to this clone: It may be a read error: a sequence one base away is much more abundant. This same CDR3 is encoded by further DNA sequences in the sample. The rearrangement joins TRBV25-1 to TRBJ1-3, with D possibly TRBD1 on 5 matching bases. Germline V CDR1 and CDR2: MGHDK, SYGVNS. This CDR3 contains 16 residues. The germline V and J ends were trimmed by 2 bases and 8 bases, with 19 bases remaining between them. DNA of the CDR3: TGTGCCAGCAGTGAAGAGGGCAGGGCCCCGGGACACACCATATATTTT. Protein: CASSEEGRAPGHTIYF.

This chain uses TRBV13 with TRBJ2-6; D gene uncertain. The CDR3 is made up of 13 amino acids. Germline assignment: CDR1 PRHDT and CDR2 FYEKMQ (reference sequence). V was cut by 2 bases and J by 3 bases, with 2 bases left in between. The chain's CDR3 is CASSLSGANVLTF. The CDR3 DNA follows: TGTGCCAGCAGCTTAAGTGGGGCCAACGTCCTGACTTTC.

The rearrangement links TRBV7-9 to TRBJ2-1; D is unresolved. Germline V lookup: CDR1 SEHNR, CDR2 FQNEAQ (reference sequence). Trimming took off 5 bases at V and 0 bases at J, with 5 bases between the two ends. The CDR3 has 13 amino acids. CDR3 protein: CASSPFSYNEQFF. The CDR3 coding sequence is TGTGCCAGCAGCCCCTTCTCCTACAATGAGCAGTTCTTC.